The rows below give T cell receptor beta chains drawn from one sample of a study of blood T cell repertoires in COVID-19. TCRdb's copy holds only in-frame clones and misses some; the assay was immunoSEQ multiplex PCR. The data show about 230,000 clones, with around 85% seen just once and over 3% held by the top ten. Sequencing was performed on PBMCs or T cells enriched from blood (not recorded which). These receptors were collected from a woman between 45 and 60 years old in a cohort exposed to, infected with or recovered from COVID-19 (not recorded which). CDR3s include the opening cysteine and the closing phenylalanine or tryptophan. A D gene is named only where the DNA matches it firmly. Clone size is stated in some rows and not others, as once, few, many or a class when expanded.

d_call clone_size j_call v_call cdr3_aa cdr3_nt
- once TRBJ1-6 TRBV6-2/TRBV6-3 CASSPPGNSPLHF TGTGCCAGCAGTCCCCCGGGAAATTCACCCCTCCACTTT
- once TRBJ2-5 TRBV2 CASSDNSLLETQYF TGTGCCAGCAGTGATAACAGCCTCTTGGAGACCCAGTACTTC
- - TRBJ2-3 TRBV6-5 CASRAGTWDTQYF TGTGCCAGCAGGGCCGGGACTTGGGATACGCAGTATTTT
- - TRBJ2-1 TRBV11-2 CASSRAGLSYNEQFF TGTGCCAGCAGCCGCGCGGGGCTGTCCTACAATGAGCAGTTCTTC
- few TRBJ1-3 TRBV7-6 CASSLGARGGGNTIYF TGTGCCAGCAGCTTAGGGGCCAGGGGTGGTGGAAACACCATATATTTT
TRBD1 - TRBJ2-2 TRBV7-3 CASSRQGAGGKAGELFF TGTGCCAGCAGCCGACAGGGGGCAGGGGGGAAAGCCGGGGAGCTGTTTTTT
TRBD1 - TRBJ2-2 TRBV5-1 CASSYDRGNTGELFF TGCGCCAGCAGCTATGACAGGGGTAATACCGGGGAGCTGTTTTTT
TRBD1 - TRBJ1-6 TRBV30 CAWSSGQGASPLHF TGTGCCTGGAGTTCCGGACAGGGTGCTTCACCCCTCCACTTT
- once TRBJ1-2 TRBV12-3/TRBV12-4 CASTLFGGYTF TGTGCCAGCACTCTTTTTGGCGGCTACACCTTC
- - TRBJ2-3 TRBV20-1 CSASRRGTSTDTQYF TGCAGTGCTAGTCGCAGGGGGACTAGCACAGATACGCAGTATTTT
- - TRBJ1-1 TRBV27 CASRGRRTEAFF TGTGCCAGCAGGGGGCGCCGGACTGAAGCTTTCTTT
TRBD1 - TRBJ1-2 TRBV5-1 CASRTGTYGYTF TGCGCCAGCCGGACAGGGACCTATGGCTACACCTTC
- - TRBJ1-6 TRBV6-6 CASSYGNRAVSPLHF TGTGCCAGCAGTTACGGGAACAGGGCGGTTTCACCCCTCCACTTT
TRBD2 - TRBJ2-3 TRBV7-6 CASSRGRGVTDTQYF TGTGCCAGCAGCAGAGGACGGGGGGTCACAGATACGCAGTATTTT
TRBD1 once TRBJ2-1 TRBV5-5 CASSSLTGEVVGEQFF TGTGCCAGCAGTTCTCTGACAGGGGAGGTTGTAGGTGAGCAGTTCTTC
- - TRBJ1-4 TRBV24-1 CATSDGQRAEEKLFF TGTGCCACCAGTGATGGGCAGAGGGCCGAGGAAAAACTGTTTTTT
- - TRBJ2-7 TRBV5-6 CASSQGRWSSYEQYF TGTGCCAGCAGCCAGGGGCGCTGGAGCTCCTACGAGCAGTACTTC
- once TRBJ1-2 TRBV9 CASSVDNNYGYTF TGTGCCAGCAGCGTCGACAACAACTATGGCTACACCTTC
- - TRBJ1-5 TRBV30 CAWRSGGNQPQHF TGTGCCTGGAGGTCAGGGGGCAATCAGCCCCAGCATTTT
TRBD2 - TRBJ2-3 TRBV19 CASRTSGSADTQYF TGTGCCAGTAGGACTAGCGGGTCTGCAGATACGCAGTATTTT
- - TRBJ2-7 TRBV7-8 CASSSRSISYEQYF TGTGCCAGCAGCTCCCGTTCTATCTCCTACGAGCAGTACTTC
- - TRBJ1-6 TRBV18 CASSPSQGGRNSPLHF TGTGCCAGCTCACCAAGCCAGGGAGGCAGAAATTCACCCCTCCACTTT
- - TRBJ1-2 TRBV30 CAWSGSGRGDYGYTF TGTGCCTGGAGTGGATCCGGCAGGGGCGACTATGGCTACACCTTC
- - TRBJ1-1 TRBV11-2 CASSLGGRYTEAFF TGTGCCAGCAGCTTAGGCGGGAGATACACTGAAGCTTTCTTT
TRBD2 - TRBJ2-3 TRBV29-1 CSVERGGTDTQYF TGCAGCGTAGAGCGGGGGGGCACAGATACGCAGTATTTT
TRBD2 - TRBJ2-3 TRBV3-1/TRBV3-2 CASSLSGRLADTQYF TGTGCCAGCAGCCTTAGCGGGAGGTTAGCAGATACGCAGTATTTT
TRBD2 - TRBJ2-3 TRBV9 CASSHSGGFTDTQYF TGTGCCAGCAGCCATAGCGGGGGCTTCACAGATACGCAGTATTTT
TRBD1 - TRBJ2-7 TRBV7-9 CASSFSRQGDYEQYF TGTGCCAGCAGCTTTTCGAGACAGGGTGACTACGAGCAGTACTTC
- - TRBJ1-2 TRBV20-1 CSATDYGYTF TGCAGTGCTACAGACTATGGCTACACCTTC
- - TRBJ1-1 TRBV4-1 CASSLARGTEAFF TGCGCCAGCAGCCTGGCGCGGGGCACTGAAGCTTTCTTT
- - TRBJ1-2 TRBV2 CASTQGMDRGYTF TGTGCCTCTACACAGGGTATGGACCGGGGCTACACCTTC
TRBD1 - TRBJ2-7 TRBV5-4 CASSLRQGYEQYF TGTGCCAGCAGCCTACGACAGGGCTACGAGCAGTACTTC
- - TRBJ2-1 TRBV5-4 CASSLYFAPGGSGAVF TGTGCCAGCAGCTTGTACTTTGCTCCAGGAGGTTCTGGCGCGGTCTTC
TRBD2 - TRBJ2-1 TRBV4-2 CASSQGGGDSAYNEQFF TGTGCCAGCAGCCAGGGTGGGGGGGATTCCGCCTACAATGAGCAGTTCTTC
- - TRBJ1-1 TRBV11-3 CASNPPQGPMNTEAFF TGTGCCAGCAACCCACCACAGGGACCCATGAACACTGAAGCTTTCTTT
- - TRBJ1-1 TRBV5-1 CASSSTVNTEAFF TGCGCCAGCAGCTCGACTGTGAACACTGAAGCTTTCTTT
- - TRBJ1-1 TRBV7-2 CASSLMFGARGTEAFF TGTGCCAGCAGCTTAATGTTCGGGGCCAGGGGCACTGAAGCTTTCTTT
- once TRBJ2-7 TRBV28 CASRGGGQRHSYEQYF TGTGCCAGCAGGGGTGGTGGACAGCGACACTCCTACGAGCAGTACTTC
- - TRBJ1-3 TRBV4-1 CASSQDEGTRNTIYF TGCGCCAGCAGCCAAGATGAAGGGACAAGAAACACCATATATTTT
TRBD1 - TRBJ1-1 TRBV6-5 CASSYEDRVTAFF TGTGCCAGCAGTTACGAGGACAGGGTAACGGCTTTCTTT
TRBD1 - TRBJ1-2 TRBV11-1 CASSLTGLYGYTF TGTGCCAGCAGCTTGACAGGGTTGTATGGCTACACCTTC
- - TRBJ2-3 TRBV5-1 CASSLRLDDLSTDTQYF TGCGCCAGCAGCTTAAGACTAGATGATCTTAGCACAGATACGCAGTATTTT